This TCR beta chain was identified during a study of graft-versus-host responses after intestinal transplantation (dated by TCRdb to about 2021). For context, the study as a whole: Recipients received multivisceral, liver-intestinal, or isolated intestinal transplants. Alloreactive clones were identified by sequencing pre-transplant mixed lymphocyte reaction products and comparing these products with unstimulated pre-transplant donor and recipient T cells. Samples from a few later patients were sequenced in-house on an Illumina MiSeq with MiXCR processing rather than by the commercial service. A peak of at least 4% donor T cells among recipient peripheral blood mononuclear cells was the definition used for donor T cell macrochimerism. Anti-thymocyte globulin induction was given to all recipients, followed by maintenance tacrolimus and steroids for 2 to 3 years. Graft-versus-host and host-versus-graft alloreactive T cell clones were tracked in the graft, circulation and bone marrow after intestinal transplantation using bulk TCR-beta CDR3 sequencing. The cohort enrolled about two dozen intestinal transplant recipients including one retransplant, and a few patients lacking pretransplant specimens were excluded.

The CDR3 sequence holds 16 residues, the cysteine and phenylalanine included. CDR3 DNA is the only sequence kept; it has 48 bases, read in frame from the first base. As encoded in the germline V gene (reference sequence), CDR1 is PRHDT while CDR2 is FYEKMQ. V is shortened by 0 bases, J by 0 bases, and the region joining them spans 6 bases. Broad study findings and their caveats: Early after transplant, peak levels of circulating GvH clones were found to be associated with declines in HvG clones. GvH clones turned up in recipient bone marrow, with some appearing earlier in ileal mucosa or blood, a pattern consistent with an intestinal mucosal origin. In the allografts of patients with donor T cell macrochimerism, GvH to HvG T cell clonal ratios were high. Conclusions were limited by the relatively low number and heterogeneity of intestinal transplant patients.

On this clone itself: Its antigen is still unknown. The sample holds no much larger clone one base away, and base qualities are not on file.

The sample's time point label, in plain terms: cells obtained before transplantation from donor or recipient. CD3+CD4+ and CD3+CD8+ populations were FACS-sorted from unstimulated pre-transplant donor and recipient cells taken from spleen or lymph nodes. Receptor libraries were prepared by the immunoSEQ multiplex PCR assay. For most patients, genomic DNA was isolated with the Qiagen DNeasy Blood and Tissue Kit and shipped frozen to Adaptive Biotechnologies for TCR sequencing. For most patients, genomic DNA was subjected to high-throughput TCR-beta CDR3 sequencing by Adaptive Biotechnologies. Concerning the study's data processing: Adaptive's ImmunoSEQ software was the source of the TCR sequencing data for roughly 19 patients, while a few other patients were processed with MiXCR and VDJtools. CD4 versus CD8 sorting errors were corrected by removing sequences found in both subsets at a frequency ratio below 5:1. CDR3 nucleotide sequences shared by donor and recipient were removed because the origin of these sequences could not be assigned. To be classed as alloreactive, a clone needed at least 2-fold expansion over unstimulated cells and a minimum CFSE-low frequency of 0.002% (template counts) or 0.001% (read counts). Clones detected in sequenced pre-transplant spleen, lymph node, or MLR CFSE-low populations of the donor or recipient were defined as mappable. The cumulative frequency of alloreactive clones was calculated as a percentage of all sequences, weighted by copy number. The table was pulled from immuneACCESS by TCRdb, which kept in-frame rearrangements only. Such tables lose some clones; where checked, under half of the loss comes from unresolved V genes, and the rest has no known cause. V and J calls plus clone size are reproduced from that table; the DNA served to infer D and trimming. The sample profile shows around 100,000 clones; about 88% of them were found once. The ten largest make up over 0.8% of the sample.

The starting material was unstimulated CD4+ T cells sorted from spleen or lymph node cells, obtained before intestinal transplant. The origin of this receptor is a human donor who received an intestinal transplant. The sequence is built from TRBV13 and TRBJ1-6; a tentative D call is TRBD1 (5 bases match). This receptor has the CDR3 CASSLGGGSYNSPLHF. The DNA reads TGTGCCAGCAGCTTAGGGGGGGGCTCCTATAATTCACCCCTCCACTTT.